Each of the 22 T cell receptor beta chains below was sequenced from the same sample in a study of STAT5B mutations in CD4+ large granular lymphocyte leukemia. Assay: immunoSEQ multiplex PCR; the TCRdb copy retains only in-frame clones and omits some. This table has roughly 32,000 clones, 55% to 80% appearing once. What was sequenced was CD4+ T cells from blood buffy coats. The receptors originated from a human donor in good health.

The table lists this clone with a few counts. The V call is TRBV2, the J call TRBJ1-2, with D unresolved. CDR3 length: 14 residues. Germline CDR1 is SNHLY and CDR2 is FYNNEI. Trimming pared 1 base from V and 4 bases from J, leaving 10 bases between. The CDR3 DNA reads TGTGCCAGCAGTGAAGATCGGACGGTCTATGGCTACACCTTC. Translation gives CASSEDRTVYGYTF.

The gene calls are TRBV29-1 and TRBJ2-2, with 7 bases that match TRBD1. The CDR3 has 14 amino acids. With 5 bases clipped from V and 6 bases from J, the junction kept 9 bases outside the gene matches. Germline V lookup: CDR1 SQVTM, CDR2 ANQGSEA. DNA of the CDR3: TGCAGCGTTAGGAAACCTCAGGGGGCCGGGGAGCTGTTTTTT. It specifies CSVRKPQGAGELFF.

The CDR3 here is CASSSMVGSTDTQYF. CDR3 DNA: TGTGCCAGTAGTAGTATGGTAGGGAGCACAGATACGCAGTATTTT. The chain joins TRBV19 to TRBJ2-3; D is unresolved. In germline, CDR1 is LNHDA, CDR2 SQIVND (reference sequence). This CDR3 contains 15 residues. Trimming took 4 bases from V and 0 from J, leaving 11 bases between them.

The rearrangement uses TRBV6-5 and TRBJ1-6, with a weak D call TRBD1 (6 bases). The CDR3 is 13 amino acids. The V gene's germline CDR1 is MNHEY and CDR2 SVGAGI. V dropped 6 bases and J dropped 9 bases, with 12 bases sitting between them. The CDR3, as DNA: TGTGCCAGCAGAGACACAGGGAGTTCACCCCTCCACTTT. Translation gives CASRDTGSSPLHF.

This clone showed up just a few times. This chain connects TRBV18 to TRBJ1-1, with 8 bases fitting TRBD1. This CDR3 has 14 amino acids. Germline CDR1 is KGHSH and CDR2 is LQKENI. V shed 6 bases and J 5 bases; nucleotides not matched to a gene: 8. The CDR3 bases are TGTGCCAGCTCGGGATCAGGGGGCAGGACTGAAGCTTTCTTT. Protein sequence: CASSGSGGRTEAFF.

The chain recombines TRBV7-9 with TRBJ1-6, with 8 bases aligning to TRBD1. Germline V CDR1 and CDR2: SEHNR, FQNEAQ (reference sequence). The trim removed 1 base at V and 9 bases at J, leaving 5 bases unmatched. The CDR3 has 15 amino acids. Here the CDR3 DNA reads TGTGCCAGCAGCTTAGGGGGGACAGGTAGTTCACCCCTCCACTTT. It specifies CASSLGGTGSSPLHF.

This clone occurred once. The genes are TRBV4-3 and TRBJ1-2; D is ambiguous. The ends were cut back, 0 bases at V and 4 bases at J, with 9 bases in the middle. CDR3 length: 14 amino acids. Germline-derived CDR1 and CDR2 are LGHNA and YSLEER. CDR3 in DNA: TGCGCCAGCAGCCAAGACACGGGGTTCTATGGCTACACCTTC. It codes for CASSQDTGFYGYTF.

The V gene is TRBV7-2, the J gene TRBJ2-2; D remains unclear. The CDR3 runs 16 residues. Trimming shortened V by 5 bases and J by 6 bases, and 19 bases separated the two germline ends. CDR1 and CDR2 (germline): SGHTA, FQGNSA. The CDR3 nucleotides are TGTGCCAGCAGCCCCGGCAGAGGAGCTAGGGCCGGGGAGCTGTTTTTT. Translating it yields CASSPGRGARAGELFF.

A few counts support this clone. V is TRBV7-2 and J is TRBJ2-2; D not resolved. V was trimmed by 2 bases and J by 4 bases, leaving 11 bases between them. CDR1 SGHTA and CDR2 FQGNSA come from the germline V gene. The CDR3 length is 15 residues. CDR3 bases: TGTGCCAGCAGCTTACGAAGGGTTTCCACCGGGGAGCTGTTTTTT. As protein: CASSLRRVSTGELFF.

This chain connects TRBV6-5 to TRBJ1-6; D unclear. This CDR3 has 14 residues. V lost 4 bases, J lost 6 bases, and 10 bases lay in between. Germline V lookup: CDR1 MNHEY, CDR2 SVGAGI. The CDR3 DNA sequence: TGTGCCAGCAGTTCCAGGACCAGTAATTCACCCCTCCACTTT. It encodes CASSSRTSNSPLHF.

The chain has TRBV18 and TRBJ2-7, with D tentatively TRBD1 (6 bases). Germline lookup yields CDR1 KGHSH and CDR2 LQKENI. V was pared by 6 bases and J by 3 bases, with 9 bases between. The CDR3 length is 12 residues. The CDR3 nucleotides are TGTGCCAGCTCTACGACAGGCTACGAGCAGTACTTC. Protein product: CASSTTGYEQYF.

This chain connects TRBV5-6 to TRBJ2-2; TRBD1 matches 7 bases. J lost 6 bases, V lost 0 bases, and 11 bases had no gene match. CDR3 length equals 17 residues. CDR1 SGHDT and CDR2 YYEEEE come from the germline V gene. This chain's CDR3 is CASSLGLLNRGAGELFF. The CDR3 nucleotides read TGTGCCAGCAGCTTGGGTCTATTAAACAGGGGAGCCGGGGAGCTGTTTTTT.

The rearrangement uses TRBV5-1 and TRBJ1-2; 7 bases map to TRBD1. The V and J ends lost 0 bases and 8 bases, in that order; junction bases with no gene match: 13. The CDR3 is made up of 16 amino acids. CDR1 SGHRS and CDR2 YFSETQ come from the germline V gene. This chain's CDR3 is CASSLGLGTVMGGYTF. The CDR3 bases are TGCGCCAGCAGCTTGGGGCTTGGGACAGTGATGGGGGGCTACACCTTC.

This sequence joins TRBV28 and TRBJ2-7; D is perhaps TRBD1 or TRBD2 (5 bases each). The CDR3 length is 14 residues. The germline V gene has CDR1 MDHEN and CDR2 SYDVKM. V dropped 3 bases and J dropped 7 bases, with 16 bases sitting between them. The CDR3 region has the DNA TGTGCCAGCAGTTTTGGGACCCTTCGGAGGGAGCAGTACTTC. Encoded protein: CASSFGTLRREQYF.

In DNA, the CDR3 is TGTGCCAGCAGCCCCGGTTTAGCGGGGGGCGAGGGGACCCAGTACTTC. Residues: CASSPGLAGGEGTQYF. The chain links TRBV11-2 to TRBJ2-5; 10 positions match TRBD2. CDR1 and CDR2 (germline): SGHAT, FQNNGV. This CDR3 has 16 amino acids. V lost 5 bases, J lost 7 bases, and 13 bases stayed unmatched.

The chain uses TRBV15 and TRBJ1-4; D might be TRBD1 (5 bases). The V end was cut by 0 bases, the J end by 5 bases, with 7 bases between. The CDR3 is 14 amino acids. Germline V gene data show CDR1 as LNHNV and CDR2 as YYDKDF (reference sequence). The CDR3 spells CATSRDRQNEKLFF. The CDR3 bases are TGTGCCACCAGCAGAGATAGACAGAATGAAAAACTGTTTTTT.

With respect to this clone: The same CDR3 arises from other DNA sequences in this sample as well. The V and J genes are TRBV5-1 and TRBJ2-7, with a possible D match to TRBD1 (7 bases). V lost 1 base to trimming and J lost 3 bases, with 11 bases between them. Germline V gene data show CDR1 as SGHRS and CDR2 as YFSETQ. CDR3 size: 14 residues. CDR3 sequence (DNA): TGCGCCAGCAGCTTGCAGGGGGGCGGCTACGAGCAGTACTTC. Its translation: CASSLQGGGYEQYF.

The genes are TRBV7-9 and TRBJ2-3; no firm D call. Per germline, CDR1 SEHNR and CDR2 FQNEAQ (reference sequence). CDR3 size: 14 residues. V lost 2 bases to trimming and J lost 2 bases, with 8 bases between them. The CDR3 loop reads CASSLSTTTDTQYF. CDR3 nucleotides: TGTGCCAGCAGCTTATCCACTACCACAGATACGCAGTATTTT.

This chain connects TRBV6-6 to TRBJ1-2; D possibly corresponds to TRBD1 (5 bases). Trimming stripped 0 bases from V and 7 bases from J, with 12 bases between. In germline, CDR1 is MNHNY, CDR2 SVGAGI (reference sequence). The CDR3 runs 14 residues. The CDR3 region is CASSYSSTRGGYTF. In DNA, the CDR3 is TGTGCCAGCAGTTACTCGTCGACGAGGGGTGGCTACACCTTC.

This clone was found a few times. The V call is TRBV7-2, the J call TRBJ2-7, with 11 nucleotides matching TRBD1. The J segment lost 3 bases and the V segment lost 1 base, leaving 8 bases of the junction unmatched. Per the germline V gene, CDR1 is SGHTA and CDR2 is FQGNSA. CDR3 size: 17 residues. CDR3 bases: TGTGCCAGCAGCTTAGGGACAGGGGGCTTTCCCCACTACGAGCAGTACTTC. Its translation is CASSLGTGGFPHYEQYF.

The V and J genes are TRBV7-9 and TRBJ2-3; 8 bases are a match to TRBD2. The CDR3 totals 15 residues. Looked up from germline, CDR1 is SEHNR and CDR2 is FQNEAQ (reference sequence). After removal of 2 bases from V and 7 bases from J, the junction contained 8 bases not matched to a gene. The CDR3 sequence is CASSLLTGGPNTQYF. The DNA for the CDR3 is TGTGCCAGCAGCTTATTAACGGGGGGGCCGAATACGCAGTATTTT. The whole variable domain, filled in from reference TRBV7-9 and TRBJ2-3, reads DTGVSQNPRHKITKRGQNVTFRCDPISEHNRLYWYRQTLGQGPEFLTYFQNEAQLEKSRLLSDRFSAERPKGSFSTLEIQRTEQGDSAMYLCASSLLTGGPNTQYFGPGTRLTVL.

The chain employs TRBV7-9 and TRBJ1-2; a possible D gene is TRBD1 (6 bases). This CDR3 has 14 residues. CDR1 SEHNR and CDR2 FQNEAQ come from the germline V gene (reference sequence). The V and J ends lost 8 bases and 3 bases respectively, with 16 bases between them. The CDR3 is CASLRGGGDYGYTF. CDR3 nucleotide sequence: TGTGCCAGCCTCAGGGGTGGAGGTGACTATGGCTACACCTTC.